This T cell receptor beta chain appears in the sequencing data of a study of T cell repertoires in cytomegalovirus infection. Study-wide results and caveats: Cumulative frequency of public TCR beta families picked out carriers of CMV plus the relevant HLA.

In TCRdb, the reads were re-called with MiXCR into one record per CDR3 protein. The sample has about 740,000 distinct CDR3 sequences, roughly a third seen once. Points on this clonotype: Its target is not known.

V lost 4 bases and J lost 4; bases outside the gene matches: 15. Germline-derived CDR1 and CDR2 are SGHRS and YFSETQ. The CDR3 sequence is 17 residues long. This chain connects TRBV5-1 to TRBJ2-3, with 7 nucleotides matching TRBD2. The sequenced material came from PBMCs. This TCR derives from a human donor in good health (CMV status not recorded). Some clones in this sample may be carry-over from other donors' samples. The CDR3 coding sequence is TGCGCCAGCAGCCATCCCACTTACAGAGCGGGGCCAGATACGCAGTATTTT. Amino acids: CASSHPTYRAGPDTQYF.